The present T cell receptor beta chain was sequenced within a study of CD8 T cells in Susac syndrome. Turning to the study itself: When their blood was taken, patients with Susac syndrome were therapy-naive, taking corticosteroids, or taking intravenous immunoglobulin alone.

RNA was extracted with the RNeasy kit, and a quantity of about 0.45 to 1 ug was reverse transcribed using random hexamers. Via MiXCR, TCRdb re-called the immunoSEQ multiplex PCR reads, giving one row per CDR3 protein. The data hold under 200,000 distinct CDR3 sequences, with around 90% observed a single time. While CD8+ and CD4+ T cells were isolated negatively, TEMRA cells were enriched by FACS. Trimming removed 11 bases from V and 0 bases from J, with 13 bases in between. Germline loops: CDR1 MNHNS, CDR2 SASEGT. The CDR3 is 14 amino acids. The gene calls are TRBV6-1 and TRBJ1-4, with D possibly being TRBD1 (5 bases). Sequencing was done on a sample of CD4+ T cells from PBMCs. This clonotype was obtained from a human donor with Susac syndrome. CDR3 amino acids: CAGRETATNEKLFF. CDR3 bases: TGTGCCGGTAGGGAGACAGCAACTAATGAAAAACTGTTTTTT.